This T cell receptor beta chain is from a study of blood T cell repertoires in COVID-19. In the study overall: The cDNA or gDNA used as material had been derived from T cells, B-cell-depleted T cells, or PBMCs.

CDR1 and CDR2 (germline): KGHSH, LQKENI. The CDR3 is made up of 15 amino acids. V shed 3 bases and J shed 0 bases, with 12 bases lying between them. In the authors' methods: How many nucleated cells were present was estimated from reference gene primer amplification. Assay used: immunoSEQ multiplex PCR; TCRdb lists only in-frame clones, some missing. V and J calls and clone size are those listed in that table; D and trimming were worked out from the DNA. The sample records roughly 130,000 clones, more than 70% being singletons. V gene TRBV18 combines with J gene TRBJ2-7; possible D gene TRBD1, 6 bases. The TCR was taken from a woman aged 55-69 years with acute or convalescent COVID-19. Sequencing input: peripheral blood. Written as DNA, the CDR3 is TGTGCCAGCTCACCCCGACAGGCCCTCTCCTACGAGCAGTACTTC. Translated, it gives CASSPRQALSYEQYF. The full variable domain, with the rest looked up from reference TRBV18 and TRBJ2-7, is NAGVMQNPRHLVRRRGQEARLRCSPMKGHSHVYWYRQLPEEGLKFMVYLQKENIIDESGMPKERFSAEFPKEGPSILRIQQVVRGDSAAYFCASSPRQALSYEQYFGPGTRLTVT.